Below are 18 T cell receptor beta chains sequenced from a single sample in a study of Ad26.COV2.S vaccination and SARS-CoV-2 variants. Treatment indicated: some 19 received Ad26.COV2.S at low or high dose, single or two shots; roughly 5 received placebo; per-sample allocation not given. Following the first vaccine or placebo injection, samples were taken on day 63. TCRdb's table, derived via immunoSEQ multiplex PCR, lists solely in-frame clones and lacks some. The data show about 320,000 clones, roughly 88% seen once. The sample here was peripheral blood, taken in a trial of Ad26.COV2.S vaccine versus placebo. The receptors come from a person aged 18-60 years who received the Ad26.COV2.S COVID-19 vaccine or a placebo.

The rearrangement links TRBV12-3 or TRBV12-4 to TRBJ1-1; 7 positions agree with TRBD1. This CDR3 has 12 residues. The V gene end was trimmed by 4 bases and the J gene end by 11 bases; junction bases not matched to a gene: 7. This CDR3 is CASSSGRGRAFF. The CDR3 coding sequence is TGTGCCAGCAGTTCCGGGAGGGGGCGGGCTTTCTTT.

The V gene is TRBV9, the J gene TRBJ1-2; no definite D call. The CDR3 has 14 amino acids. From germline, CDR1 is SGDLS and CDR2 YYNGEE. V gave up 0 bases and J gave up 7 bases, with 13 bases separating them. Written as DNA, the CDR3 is TGTGCCAGCAGCGTAGAGGTAGGGCGGCGTGGCTACACCTTC. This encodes CASSVEVGRRGYTF. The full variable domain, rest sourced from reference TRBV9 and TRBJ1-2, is DSGVTQTPKHLITATGQRVTLRCSPRSGDLSVYWYQQSLDQGLQFLIQYYNGEERAKGNILERFSAQQFPDLHSELNLSSLELGDSALYFCASSVEVGRRGYTFGSGTRLTVV.

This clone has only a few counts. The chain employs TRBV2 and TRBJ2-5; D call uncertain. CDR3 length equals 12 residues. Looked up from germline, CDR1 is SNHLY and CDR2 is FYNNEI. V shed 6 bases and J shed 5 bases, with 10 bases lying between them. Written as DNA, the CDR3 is TGTGCCAGCAGCGGTCCTTCGGAGACCCAGTACTTC. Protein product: CASSGPSETQYF.

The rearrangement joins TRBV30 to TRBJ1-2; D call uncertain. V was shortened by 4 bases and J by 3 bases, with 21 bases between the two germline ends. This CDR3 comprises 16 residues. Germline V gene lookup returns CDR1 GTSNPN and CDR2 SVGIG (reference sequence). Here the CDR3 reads CAWTVGIWAGDYGYTF. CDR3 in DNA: TGTGCCTGGACCGTGGGGATATGGGCGGGTGACTATGGCTACACCTTC.

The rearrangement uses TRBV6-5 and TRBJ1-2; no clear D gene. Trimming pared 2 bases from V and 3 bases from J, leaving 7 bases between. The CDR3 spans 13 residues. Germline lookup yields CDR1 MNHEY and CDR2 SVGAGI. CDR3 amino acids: CASSYEVDYGYTF. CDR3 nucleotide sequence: TGTGCCAGCAGTTACGAAGTGGACTATGGCTACACCTTC.

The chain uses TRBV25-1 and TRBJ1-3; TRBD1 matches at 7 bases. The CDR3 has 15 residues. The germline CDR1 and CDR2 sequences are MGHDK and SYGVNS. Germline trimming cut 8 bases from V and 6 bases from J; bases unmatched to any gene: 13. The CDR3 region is CASSNSRGTENTIYF. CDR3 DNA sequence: TGTGCCAGCTCAAACTCCAGGGGGACGGAAAACACCATATATTTT.

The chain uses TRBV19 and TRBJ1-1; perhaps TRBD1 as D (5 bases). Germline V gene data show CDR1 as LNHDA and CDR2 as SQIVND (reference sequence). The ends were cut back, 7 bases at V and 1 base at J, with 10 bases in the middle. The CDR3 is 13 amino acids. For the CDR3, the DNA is TGTGCCAGTACCCTCGGGGGGAACACTGAAGCTTTCTTT. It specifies CASTLGGNTEAFF.

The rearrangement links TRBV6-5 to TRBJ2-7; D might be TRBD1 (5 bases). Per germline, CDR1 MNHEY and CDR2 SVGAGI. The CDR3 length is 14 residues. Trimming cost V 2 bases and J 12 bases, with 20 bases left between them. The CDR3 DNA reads TGTGCCAGCAGTTACGGGCTTCAGGGTAGTTTACTGTACGTC. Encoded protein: CASSYGLQGSLLYV.

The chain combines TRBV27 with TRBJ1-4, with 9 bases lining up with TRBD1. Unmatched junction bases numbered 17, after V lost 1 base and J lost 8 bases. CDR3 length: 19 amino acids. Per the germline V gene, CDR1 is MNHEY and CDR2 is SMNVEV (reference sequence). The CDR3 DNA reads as TGTGCCAGCAGTTTATACATGACGGGACAGGGCTCCGTCAGCGAAAAACTGTTTTTT. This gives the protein CASSLYMTGQGSVSEKLFF.

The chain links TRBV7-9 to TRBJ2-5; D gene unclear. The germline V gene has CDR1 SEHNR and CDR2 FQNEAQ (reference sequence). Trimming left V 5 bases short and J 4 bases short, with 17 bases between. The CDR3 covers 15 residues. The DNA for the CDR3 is TGTGCCAGCAGCCCCCAGGACGGTCTAGGAGAGACCCAGTACTTC. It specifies CASSPQDGLGETQYF.

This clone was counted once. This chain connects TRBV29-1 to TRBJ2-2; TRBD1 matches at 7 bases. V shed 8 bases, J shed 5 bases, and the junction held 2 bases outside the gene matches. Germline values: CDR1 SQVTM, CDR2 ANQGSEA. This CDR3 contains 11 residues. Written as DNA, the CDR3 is TGCAGCACAGGGGATACCGGGGAGCTGTTTTTT. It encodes CSTGDTGELFF.

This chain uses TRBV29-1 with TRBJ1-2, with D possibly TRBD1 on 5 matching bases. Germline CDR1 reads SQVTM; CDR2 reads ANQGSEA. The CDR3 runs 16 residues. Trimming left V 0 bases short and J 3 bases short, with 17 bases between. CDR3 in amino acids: CSVEERPGSIYYGYTF. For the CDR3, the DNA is TGCAGCGTTGAAGAACGGCCAGGGTCGATCTACTATGGCTACACCTTC. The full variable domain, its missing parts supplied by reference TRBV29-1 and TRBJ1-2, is SAVISQKPSRDICQRGTSLTIQCQVDSQVTMMFWYRQQPGQSLTLIATANQGSEATYESGFVIDKFPISRPNLTFSTLTVSNMSPEDSSIYLCSVEERPGSIYYGYTFGSGTRLTVV.

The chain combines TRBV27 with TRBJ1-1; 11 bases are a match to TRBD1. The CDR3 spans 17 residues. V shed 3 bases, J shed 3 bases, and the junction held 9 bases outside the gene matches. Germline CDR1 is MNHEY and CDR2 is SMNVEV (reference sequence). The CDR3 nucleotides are TGTGCCAGCAGTTTGCTCCCGGGACAGGGGGGGCACACTGAAGCTTTCTTT. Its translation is CASSLLPGQGGHTEAFF.

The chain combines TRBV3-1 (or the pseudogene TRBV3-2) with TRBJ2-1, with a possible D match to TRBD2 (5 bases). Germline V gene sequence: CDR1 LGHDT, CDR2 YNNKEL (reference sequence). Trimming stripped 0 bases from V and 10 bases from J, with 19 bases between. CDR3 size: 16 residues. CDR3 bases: TGTGCCAGCAGCCAAGATGGGGTAAACCCCCGAGGGGAGCAGTTCTTC. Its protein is CASSQDGVNPRGEQFF.

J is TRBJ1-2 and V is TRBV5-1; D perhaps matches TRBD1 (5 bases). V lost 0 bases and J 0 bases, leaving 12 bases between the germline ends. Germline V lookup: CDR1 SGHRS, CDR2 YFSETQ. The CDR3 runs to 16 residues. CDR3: CASSLGAQGANYGYTF. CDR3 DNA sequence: TGCGCCAGCAGCTTGGGCGCCCAGGGAGCTAACTATGGCTACACCTTC.

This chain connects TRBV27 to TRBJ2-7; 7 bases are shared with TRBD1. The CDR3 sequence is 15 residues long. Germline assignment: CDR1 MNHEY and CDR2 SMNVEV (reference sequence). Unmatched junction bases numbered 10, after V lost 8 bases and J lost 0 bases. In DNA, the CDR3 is TGTGCCAGCGTCCCCATCGACAGGGCCTCCTACGAGCAGTACTTC. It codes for CASVPIDRASYEQYF.

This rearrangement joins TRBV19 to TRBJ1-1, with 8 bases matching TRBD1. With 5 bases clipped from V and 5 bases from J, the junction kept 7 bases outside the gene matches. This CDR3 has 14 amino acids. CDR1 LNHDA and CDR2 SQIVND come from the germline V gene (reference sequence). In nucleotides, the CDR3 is TGTGCCAGTAGTCCTTTGGACAGGGTAACTGAAGCTTTCTTT. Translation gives CASSPLDRVTEAFF.

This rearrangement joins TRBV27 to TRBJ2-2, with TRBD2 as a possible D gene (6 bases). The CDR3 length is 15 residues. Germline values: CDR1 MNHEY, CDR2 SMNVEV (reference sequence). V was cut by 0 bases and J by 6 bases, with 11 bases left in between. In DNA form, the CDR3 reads TGTGCCAGCAGTTTATCATCCGGGGGAGCCGGGGAGCTGTTTTTT. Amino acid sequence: CASSLSSGGAGELFF.